These 10 T cell receptor beta chains were sequenced from one sample in a study of blood T cell repertoires in COVID-19. Generated by immunoSEQ multiplex PCR, the TCRdb table keeps only in-frame clones and is missing some. This sample has around 250,000 clones, with about 82% found just once. The sequenced sample consisted of peripheral blood. Receptors originate from a man older than 75 with acute or convalescent COVID-19.

The chain has TRBV9 and TRBJ1-2; 8 bases fit TRBD1. The CDR3 spans 19 residues. Per the germline V gene, CDR1 is SGDLS and CDR2 is YYNGEE. J lost 0 bases, V lost 4 bases, and 17 bases had no gene match. CDR3 nucleotide sequence: TGTGCCAGCAGCCCGACAGGGGTAGGCGGCCCCCAGGCTAACTATGGCTACACCTTC. Protein product: CASSPTGVGGPQANYGYTF.

The chain has TRBV4-1 and TRBJ1-3; 8 nucleotides line up with TRBD1. V lost 0 bases to trimming and J lost 4 bases; unmatched junction nucleotides: 8. The CDR3 length is 17 residues. Germline V gene data show CDR1 as MGHRA and CDR2 as YSYEKL. The CDR3 sequence: CASSQEGSGQGGNTIYF. CDR3 in DNA: TGCGCCAGCAGCCAAGAAGGGTCAGGACAGGGCGGAAACACCATATATTTT.

This chain joins TRBV5-1 and TRBJ1-3; tentatively, D is TRBD1 (6 bases). V lost 1 base to trimming and J lost 0 bases, with 8 bases between them. CDR1 is SGHRS, CDR2 YFSETQ, per germline. The CDR3 covers 15 residues. The CDR3 reads CASSLTGYSGNTIYF. CDR3 DNA sequence: TGCGCCAGCAGCTTGACAGGGTACTCTGGAAACACCATATATTTT.

The chain recombines TRBV2 with TRBJ1-3; a weak D match, TRBD1 (5 bases). The length of the CDR3 is 16 residues. CDR1 is SNHLY, CDR2 FYNNEI, per germline. V lost 1 base and J lost 0, with 10 bases in between. CDR3 loop: CASSEGRAPSGNTIYF. The DNA of the CDR3 is TGTGCCAGCAGTGAAGGCAGGGCCCCCTCTGGAAACACCATATATTTT.

The chain uses TRBV2 and TRBJ1-4; maybe TRBD1 (5 bases). CDR3 length: 15 amino acids. Trimming left V 8 bases short and J 11 bases short, with 24 bases between. CDR1 is SNHLY, CDR2 FYNNEI, per germline. For the CDR3, the DNA is TGTGCCAGCCGTTCTGACTTGGCAGGGAGGGAGAAACTGTTTTTT. Translating gives CASRSDLAGREKLFF.

This chain joins TRBV28 and TRBJ2-7; the match to TRBD2 covers 7 bases. J gave up 7 bases and V 6 bases, and 6 bases lay outside the gene matches. Germline values: CDR1 MDHEN, CDR2 SYDVKM. The CDR3 is 12 amino acids. CDR3 in DNA: TGTGCCAGCAGCAGACTAGCTGGAGAGCAGTACTTC. Translating it yields CASSRLAGEQYF.

The V and J genes are TRBV27 and TRBJ1-6, with D hard to call. The CDR3 is made up of 18 amino acids. CDR1 is MNHEY and CDR2 is SMNVEV in the germline V gene (reference sequence). Trimming stripped 2 bases from V and 0 bases from J, with 14 bases between. CDR3 in amino acids: CASSLNWRLSSYNSPLHF. The CDR3 bases are TGTGCCAGCAGTTTAAATTGGAGGCTTAGCTCCTATAATTCACCCCTCCACTTT.

The V and J genes are TRBV6-2 or TRBV6-3 and TRBJ2-5; D remains unclear. V was shortened by 6 bases and J by 2 bases, with 10 bases between the two germline ends. Germline values: CDR1 MNHEY, CDR2 SVGEGT. CDR3 length equals 13 residues. The DNA of the CDR3 is TGTGCCAGCAGCCCGCCCACTCAAGAGACCCAGTACTTC. Protein: CASSPPTQETQYF.

There are a few counts of this clone. The rearrangement links TRBV29-1 to TRBJ2-1; maybe TRBD2 (7 bases). The CDR3 has 13 amino acids. Germline-derived CDR1 and CDR2 are SQVTM and ANQGSEA. Trimming left V 7 bases short and J 6 bases short, with 16 bases between. The CDR3 nucleotides read TGCAGCGCCAACGAGGGGGGGCCCAATGAGCAGTTCTTC. Protein product: CSANEGGPNEQFF.

Only a few counts were recorded for this clone. V is TRBV7-6 and J is TRBJ2-2; TRBD2 matches at 7 bases. J lost 3 bases, V lost 4 bases, and 5 bases had no gene match. Germline lookup yields CDR1 SGHVS and CDR2 FNYEAQ. This CDR3 contains 15 residues. CDR3 nucleotides: TGTGCCAGCAGCTACCTAGCGGACGACACCGGGGAGCTGTTTTTT. Its translation: CASSYLADDTGELFF.